What follows are 20 T cell receptor beta chains derived from one specimen sequenced in a study. Amplification of TRBV12-4/TRBJ1-2 clonotypes used adaptor-ligated barcode primers. TCRdb ran MiXCR on the multiplex PCR reads and lists one entry per CDR3 protein. This sample carries approximately 990 distinct CDR3 sequences, approximately 5.4% of them seen once, and the ten largest clones take approximately 35%. Sequences were obtained from tumor-infiltrating naive CD4+ T cells sorted from the breast tumor. Subset here: naive CD4+ T cells, CD4+CD45RA+CD25-. Receptors originate from a female donor with breast cancer.

This clonotype was observed at least ten times. CDR3 region: CASRFPEGARGYTF. The DNA for the CDR3 is TGTGCCAGCAGGTTCCCTGAGGGTGCTCGAGGCTACACCTTC. The chain recombines TRBV12-3 or TRBV12-4 with TRBJ1-2; no clear D gene. This CDR3 has 14 amino acids. Trimming stripped 6 bases from V and 8 bases from J, with 19 bases between.

This clonotype appeared a few times. V gene TRBV12-3 or TRBV12-4 combines with J gene TRBJ1-2; weak D call: TRBD1 (6 bases). The CDR3 sequence is 15 residues long. The germline V and J ends were trimmed by 3 bases and 2 bases, with 13 bases remaining between them. CDR3 loop: CASSFGGQGNYGYTF. The CDR3 coding sequence is TGTGCCAGCAGTTTTGGAGGGCAGGGGAACTATGGCTACACCTTC.

This clonotype is termed large. The chain is built from TRBV12-3 or TRBV12-4 and TRBJ1-2; perhaps TRBD1 as D (5 bases). The CDR3 has 15 residues. Trimming removed 2 bases at V and 6 bases at J, with 16 bases between. The CDR3 DNA follows: TGTGCCAGCAGTTTATTCGCTGGGGCACCGAATGGCTACACCTTC. This gives the protein CASSLFAGAPNGYTF.

By proportion, this clonotype is medium-sized. The chain links TRBV12-3 or TRBV12-4 to TRBJ1-2; 10 bases are a match to TRBD1. V dropped 3 bases and J dropped 4; count of bases not matched to a gene: 8. This CDR3 has 16 residues. The CDR3 protein is CASSFGTGAEGYGYTF. In DNA form, the CDR3 reads TGTGCCAGCAGTTTTGGGACAGGGGCGGAGGGCTATGGCTACACCTTC.

By its share, this clonotype is medium-sized (0.01 to 0.1%). The chain links TRBV12-3 or TRBV12-4 to TRBJ1-2; 7 bases agree with TRBD1. With V trimmed by 1 base and J by 5 bases, 1 base remained unmatched. The CDR3 length is 13 residues. CDR3 loop: CASSLDRGYGYTF. DNA of the CDR3: TGTGCCAGCAGTTTAGACAGGGGATATGGCTACACCTTC.

This clonotype is labeled as medium-sized (0.01 to 0.1%). The rearrangement joins TRBV12-3 or TRBV12-4 to TRBJ1-2, with TRBD1 matching 7 bases. The CDR3 runs to 13 residues. The V gene end was trimmed by 5 bases and the J gene end by 2 bases; junction bases not matched to a gene: 2. The CDR3 sequence is CASSQTGNYGYTF. Written as DNA, the CDR3 is TGTGCCAGCAGTCAGACAGGGAACTATGGCTACACCTTC.

This clonotype is medium-sized by share. This chain links TRBV12-3 or TRBV12-4 with TRBJ1-2; D call uncertain. CDR3 length: 13 residues. Trimming pared 6 bases from V and 2 bases from J, leaving 10 bases between. The CDR3 protein is CASSPVPNYGYTF. The DNA for the CDR3 is TGTGCCAGCAGCCCCGTTCCGAACTATGGCTACACCTTC.

This clonotype is labeled as medium-sized (0.01 to 0.1%). In nucleotides, the CDR3 is TGTGCCAGCATTATGGTGAACTATGGCTACACCTTC. It encodes CASIMVNYGYTF. The chain couples TRBV12-3 or TRBV12-4 to TRBJ1-2, with D unclear. V lost 7 bases and J 2 bases, leaving 8 bases between the germline ends. The CDR3 covers 12 residues.

The V call is TRBV12-3 or TRBV12-4, the J call TRBJ1-2; no firm D call. CDR3 size: 13 residues. V lost 3 bases, J lost 4 bases, and 9 bases lay in between. DNA of the CDR3: TGTGCCAGCAGTTTGTACAGTTTCTATGGCTACACCTTC. As protein: CASSLYSFYGYTF.

In this sample, this clonotype turned up many times. V usage is TRBV12-3 or TRBV12-4 and J usage is TRBJ1-2; D not resolved. This CDR3 spans 15 amino acids. Between the trimmed V and J ends, which lost 7 bases and 0 bases, there was a span of 15 bases. The CDR3 reads CASTVDGRSNYGYTF. The CDR3 bases are TGTGCCAGCACCGTGGACGGCCGTTCTAACTATGGCTACACCTTC.

Judged by abundance, this clonotype is medium-sized (0.01 to 0.1%). The chain recombines TRBV12-3 or TRBV12-4 with TRBJ1-2, with a weak D call TRBD1 (6 bases). Between the trimmed V and J ends, which lost 6 bases and 6 bases, there was a span of 17 bases. The CDR3 covers 14 residues. The CDR3 DNA reads TGTGCCAGCAGCTTTACGATTACAGGGAATGGCTACACCTTC. Amino acids: CASSFTITGNGYTF.

Judged by abundance, this clonotype is large. The rearrangement uses TRBV12-3 or TRBV12-4 and TRBJ1-2; no clear D. The CDR3 length is 16 residues. Trimming stripped 6 bases from V and 8 bases from J, with 25 bases between. CDR3 amino acids: CASSPGQLDYPGGYTF. The CDR3 nucleotides read TGTGCCAGCAGCCCCGGTCAGCTGGATTACCCGGGAGGCTACACCTTC.

This clonotype is large (0.1 to 1%). The chain uses TRBV12-3 or TRBV12-4 and TRBJ1-2, with D hard to call. Trimming took 4 bases from V and 5 from J, leaving 14 bases between them. The length of the CDR3 is 14 residues. CDR3 residues: CASSSPGDFYGYTF. CDR3 nucleotide sequence: TGTGCCAGCAGTTCACCGGGAGACTTTTATGGCTACACCTTC.

This clonotype is medium-sized (0.01 to 0.1%). V and J are TRBV12-3 or TRBV12-4 and TRBJ1-2; D call uncertain. The CDR3 has 12 amino acids. Deletions cut 3 bases from V and 1 base from J, with 3 bases between. Written as DNA, the CDR3 is TGTGCCAGCAGTTTGGGTAACTATGGCTACACCTTC. Translated, it gives CASSLGNYGYTF.

By share, this clonotype ranks as medium-sized. V and J are TRBV12-3 or TRBV12-4 and TRBJ1-2; D is ambiguous. CDR3 length: 13 residues. V was clipped by 5 bases and J by 4 bases, with 11 bases between them. CDR3 DNA: TGTGCCAGCAGTCCCGGACGGATCTATGGCTACACCTTC. As protein: CASSPGRIYGYTF.

This clonotype is medium-sized (0.01 to 0.1%) within its sample. The V gene is TRBV12-3 or TRBV12-4, the J gene TRBJ1-2, with D unresolved. The V end was cut by 5 bases, the J end by 1 base, with 8 bases between. The CDR3 totals 13 residues. The CDR3 loop reads CASSPDINYGYTF. The CDR3 DNA sequence: TGTGCCAGCAGTCCCGACATTAACTATGGCTACACCTTC.

By share, this clonotype counts as medium-sized. This chain connects TRBV12-3 or TRBV12-4 to TRBJ1-2, with TRBD1 matching over 7 bases. The CDR3 spans 14 residues. Trimming took 6 bases from V and 0 from J; bases not matched to a gene: 4. The CDR3 region has the DNA TGTGCCAGCAGCTATGGACAGGCTAACTATGGCTACACCTTC. Protein: CASSYGQANYGYTF.

In this sample, this clonotype is medium-sized. The chain links TRBV12-3 or TRBV12-4 to TRBJ1-2; 9 bases line up with TRBD1. Trimming removed 4 bases from V and 3 bases from J; junction bases left unmatched: 3. This CDR3 is 14 amino acids long. CDR3: CASSSRTGDYGYTF. DNA of the CDR3: TGTGCCAGCAGTTCCCGGACAGGGGACTATGGCTACACCTTC.

This clonotype was found many times. The V gene is TRBV12-3 or TRBV12-4, the J gene TRBJ1-2; D gene ambiguous. Between the trimmed V and J ends, which lost 5 bases and 0 bases, there was a span of 7 bases. The CDR3 length is 13 residues. The CDR3 is CASSGRANYGYTF. The CDR3, as DNA: TGTGCCAGCAGTGGGAGAGCTAACTATGGCTACACCTTC.

This clonotype has just a few counts. This may arise from a read error, as a much more abundant clone is one base away. This sequence joins TRBV12-3 or TRBV12-4 and TRBJ1-2; D is unresolved. This CDR3 contains 12 residues. The V end lost 5 bases, the J end lost 7 bases, and 11 bases lay between the germline ends. The chain's CDR3 is CASSPSSVGYTF. The CDR3 bases are TGTGCCAGCAGTCCGAGCTCAGTTGGCTACACCTTC.